Listed here is a single T cell receptor beta chain. Sequencing used immunoSEQ multiplex PCR; TCRdb keeps in-frame clones, though not all of them. Here the sample spans tens of thousands of clones, more than 75% being singletons. The CDR3 is 12 amino acids. Trimming took off 2 bases at V and 6 bases at J, with 6 bases between the two ends. Germline CDR1 SGHTA, CDR2 FQGNSA. This sample was included in a study of control samples from healthy donors and cancer patients. The sequence was collected from a woman aged 60 to 75 in good health. This chain connects TRBV7-2 to TRBJ2-3; no reliable D call. The sequenced sample consisted of blood. The CDR3 nucleotides read TGTGCCAGCAGCTTATACCCGGATACGCAGTATTTT. Amino acid sequence: CASSLYPDTQYF.